These 20 T cell receptor beta chains were all obtained from the same sample, sequenced in a study of cytomegalovirus exposure and HLA in healthy donors (dated by TCRdb to about 2017). Library preparation was by the immunoSEQ multiplex PCR assay. For the multiplex PCR, a mixture combining 60 forward primers for TCR Vbeta segments and 13 reverse primers for TCR Jbeta segments was used. TCRdb re-hosts the immuneACCESS table, in-frame sequences only. Its copies lack some clones; in the studies checked, an unresolved V gene accounts for under half of them, and the cause for the rest is not known. The sample table holds 90,000 to 110,000 clones, of which more than 60% were seen once. The ten top clones hold roughly 8.6% of the sample. The sequencing input was PBMCs. Receptors were obtained from a woman aged 40-49 years in good health and CMV-seropositive.

The chain employs TRBV7-2 and TRBJ1-6, with D perhaps matching TRBD1 (6 bases). Per germline, CDR1 SGHTA and CDR2 FQGNSA. CDR3 length: 14 amino acids. V was pared by 1 base and J by 6 bases, with 7 bases between. Written as DNA, the CDR3 is TGTGCCAGCAGCTTAGGGGGGCTTAATTCACCCCTCCACTTT. Translated: CASSLGGLNSPLHF. Variable domain in full (rest from reference TRBV7-2 and TRBJ1-6): GAGVSQSPSNKVTEKGKDVELRCDPISGHTALYWYRQSLGQGLEFLIYFQGNSAPDKSGLPSDRFSAERTGGSVSTLTIQRTQQEDSAVYLCASSLGGLNSPLHFGNGTRLTVT.

This chain links TRBV14 with TRBJ2-7, with D possibly TRBD2 on 6 matching bases. Trimming took 4 bases from V and 2 from J, leaving 15 bases between them. This CDR3 spans 15 amino acids. CDR1 is SGHDN and CDR2 is FVKESK in the germline V gene. CDR3 amino acids: CASSPWGVTAYEQYF. For the CDR3, the DNA is TGTGCCAGCAGCCCGTGGGGGGTCACTGCCTACGAGCAGTACTTC.

The V gene is TRBV7-2, the J gene TRBJ2-3, with D perhaps matching TRBD2 (5 bases). Germline V gives CDR1 SGHTA, CDR2 FQGNSA. Trimming cost V 5 bases and J 5 bases, with 11 bases left between them. CDR3 length: 13 amino acids. The CDR3 sequence is CASSMDLRDTQYF. CDR3 DNA sequence: TGTGCCAGCAGCATGGACTTGAGAGATACGCAGTATTTT.

J is TRBJ2-5 and V is TRBV28; 11 bases map to TRBD2. Germline V lookup: CDR1 MDHEN, CDR2 SYDVKM. The CDR3 has 15 amino acids. J lost 7 bases, V lost 8 bases, and 12 bases had no gene match. The CDR3 coding sequence is TGTGCCAGCGGCACTTTAGCGGGAGGGCTGCGGACCCAGTACTTC. This codes for CASGTLAGGLRTQYF.

The table lists this clone with a few counts. The chain employs TRBV4-1 and TRBJ2-3, with TRBD2 matching over 7 bases. Germline V gene lookup returns CDR1 MGHRA and CDR2 YSYEKL. Trimming at V came to 8 bases and at J to 3 bases, leaving 11 bases not matched to a gene. The CDR3 spans 15 residues. The DNA for the CDR3 is TGCGCCAGCTCAAGAAGCGGGGCGGGGACAGATACGCAGTATTTT. Protein product: CASSRSGAGTDTQYF.

This chain uses TRBV18 with TRBJ2-7, with 8 nucleotides matching TRBD2. This CDR3 comprises 16 residues. V lost 3 bases and J lost 1; bases outside the gene matches: 8. Germline-derived CDR1 and CDR2 are KGHSH and LQKENI. The CDR3 reads CASSPNGAGGSYEQYF. In DNA form, the CDR3 reads TGTGCCAGCTCACCGAATGGGGCGGGGGGTTCCTACGAGCAGTACTTC.

V usage is TRBV11-3 and J usage is TRBJ2-1, with 9 bases lining up with TRBD1. The CDR3 runs 16 residues. Germline trimming cut 4 bases from V and 7 bases from J; bases unmatched to any gene: 11. Germline V CDR1 and CDR2: SGHNT, YENEEA. The CDR3 nucleotides are TGTGCCAGCAGCTCGATATACAGGGGGCATAGAAATGAGCAGTTCTTC. Amino acids: CASSSIYRGHRNEQFF.

The DNA of the CDR3 is TGTGCCAGCTCACTTTATAGCAATCAGCCCCAGCATTTT. It is translated as CASSLYSNQPQHF. The chain couples TRBV18 to TRBJ1-5; D remains ambiguous. The germline V and J ends were trimmed by 4 bases and 0 bases, with 4 bases remaining between them. CDR1 is KGHSH, CDR2 LQKENI, per germline. The CDR3 contains 13 residues. The full variable domain, in which reference TRBV18 and TRBJ1-5 provide the parts outside the CDR3, is NAGVMQNPRHLVRRRGQEARLRCSPMKGHSHVYWYRQLPEEGLKFMVYLQKENIIDESGMPKERFSAEFPKEGPSILRIQQVVRGDSAAYFCASSLYSNQPQHFGDGTRLSIL.

The chain combines TRBV7-9 with TRBJ2-3; D is ambiguous. The V gene's germline CDR1 is SEHNR and CDR2 FQNEAQ (reference sequence). The CDR3 loop spans 12 amino acids. The ends were cut back, 5 bases at V and 2 bases at J, with 5 bases in the middle. The CDR3 sequence is CASSQYTDTQYF. The CDR3 bases are TGTGCCAGCAGCCAGTACACAGATACGCAGTATTTT.

The chain recombines TRBV4-1 with TRBJ2-3; D is possibly TRBD2 (6 bases). CDR3 length: 21 residues. The germline V gene has CDR1 MGHRA and CDR2 YSYEKL. V dropped 4 bases and J dropped 8 bases, with 37 bases sitting between them. CDR3 bases: TGCGCCAGCAGCCTGACTAGTTTCCTCACAAATACAAGCCGTAGGTGGGCTACGCAGTATTTT. This translates into CASSLTSFLTNTSRRWATQYF.

This sequence joins TRBV6-1 and TRBJ1-2; TRBD1 aligns across 8 bases. The germline CDR1 and CDR2 sequences are MNHNS and SASEGT. After removal of 4 bases from V and 3 bases from J, the junction contained 7 bases not matched to a gene. The CDR3 contains 15 residues. The CDR3 spells CASSAGVDRDYGYTF. The DNA for the CDR3 is TGTGCCAGCAGTGCAGGGGTGGACAGGGACTATGGCTACACCTTC.

The V gene is TRBV28, the J gene TRBJ1-1; tentatively, D is TRBD1 (6 bases). The CDR3 consists of 16 residues. Per the germline V gene, CDR1 is MDHEN and CDR2 is SYDVKM. V gave up 2 bases and J gave up 5 bases, with 18 bases separating them. The CDR3 sequence is CASSLGGAIVGTEAFF. CDR3 nucleotides: TGTGCCAGCAGTTTAGGGGGGGCGATTGTAGGGACTGAAGCTTTCTTT.

The chain links TRBV7-9 to TRBJ2-2; possibly TRBD1 for D (6 bases). The germline V and J ends were trimmed by 5 bases and 0 bases, with 13 bases remaining between them. Germline V gene sequence: CDR1 SEHNR, CDR2 FQNEAQ (reference sequence). The CDR3 is made up of 16 amino acids. The CDR3 is CASSRRQAANTGELFF. The CDR3 DNA follows: TGTGCCAGCAGCCGTAGACAGGCGGCGAACACCGGGGAGCTGTTTTTT.

This clone was counted between two and nine times. The chain recombines TRBV18 with TRBJ1-6, with D unresolved. V was clipped by 5 bases and J by 12 bases, with 11 bases between them. This CDR3 comprises 12 residues. Germline assignment: CDR1 KGHSH and CDR2 LQKENI. DNA for the CDR3: TGTGCCAGCTCAACGTTGCAGGAACCCCTCCACTTT. Protein: CASSTLQEPLHF.

V and J are TRBV7-9 and TRBJ2-5; a possible D gene is TRBD2 (5 bases). The DNA matches TRBJ2-7 better at its end, which makes the J call doubtful. Germline V gene lookup returns CDR1 SEHNR and CDR2 FQNEAQ (reference sequence). The CDR3 spans 18 residues. CDR3 loop: CASSLVDGGRVHTYEQYF. CDR3 nucleotides: TGTGCCAGCAGCTTAGTTGACGGCGGGCGGGTCCATACCTACGAGCAGTACTTC.

The chain uses TRBV25-1 and TRBJ2-4; TRBD2 is a possible D gene (6 bases). V gave up 3 bases and J gave up 1 base, with 10 bases separating them. Germline V lookup: CDR1 MGHDK, CDR2 SYGVNS. This CDR3 has 15 residues. The CDR3 nucleotides read TGTGCCAGCAGTGACCAGCGGGTGGCCAAAAACATTCAGTACTTC. Its protein product is CASSDQRVAKNIQYF. The whole variable domain, remainder taken from reference TRBV25-1 and TRBJ2-4, is EADIYQTPRYLVIGTGKKITLECSQTMGHDKMYWYQQDPGMELHLIHYSYGVNSTEKGDLSSESTVSRIRTEHFPLTLESARPSHTSQYLCASSDQRVAKNIQYFGAGTRLSVL.

The chain employs TRBV9 and TRBJ2-7; weak D call: TRBD2 (6 bases). Germline CDR1 and CDR2: SGDLS and YYNGEE. This CDR3 spans 14 amino acids. Deletions cut 3 bases from V and 3 bases from J, with 13 bases between. CDR3 in DNA: TGTGCCAGCAGCGGTAGCGGAACAAGCTACGAGCAGTACTTC. Translating it yields CASSGSGTSYEQYF.

The rearrangement joins TRBV5-1 to TRBJ2-7; 7 nucleotides line up with TRBD1. The CDR3 covers 15 residues. V dropped 3 bases and J dropped 4; count of bases not matched to a gene: 10. Looked up from germline, CDR1 is SGHRS and CDR2 is YFSETQ. The CDR3 DNA sequence: TGCGCCAGCAGCTGGGCGACAGGGACGGCTTACGAGCAGTACTTC. It is translated as CASSWATGTAYEQYF. Full variable domain (remainder filled in from reference TRBV5-1 and TRBJ2-7): KAGVTQTPRYLIKTRGQQVTLSCSPISGHRSVSWYQQTPGQGLQFLFEYFSETQRNKGNFPGRFSGRQFSNSRSEMNVSTLELGDSALYLCASSWATGTAYEQYFGPGTRLTVT.

The chain combines TRBV7-2 with TRBJ1-2, with D possibly being TRBD1 (6 bases). Germline-derived CDR1 and CDR2 are SGHTA and FQGNSA. Trimming took off 1 base at V and 8 bases at J, with 20 bases between the two ends. The CDR3 covers 16 residues. The CDR3 coding sequence is TGTGCCAGCAGCTTAGTTGCGGGGGGCTTCGGAATGGGCTACACCTTC. It is translated as CASSLVAGGFGMGYTF. Combining the CDR3 with reference TRBV7-2 and TRBJ1-2 gives the whole variable domain GAGVSQSPSNKVTEKGKDVELRCDPISGHTALYWYRQSLGQGLEFLIYFQGNSAPDKSGLPSDRFSAERTGGSVSTLTIQRTQQEDSAVYLCASSLVAGGFGMGYTFGSGTRLTVV.

This chain joins TRBV15 and TRBJ2-7; 7 bases line up with TRBD2. The CDR3 covers 13 residues. V gave up 8 bases and J gave up 6 bases; unmatched junction bases: 10. Germline CDR1 reads LNHNV; CDR2 reads YYDKDF (reference sequence). This CDR3 is CATQHGTIREQYF. In DNA, the CDR3 is TGTGCCACCCAGCACGGGACTATACGCGAGCAGTACTTC.